The table lists the clone carrying this T cell receptor (beta chain) with many counts. Its antigen remains unknown. Ophthalmopathy cases met thresholds of Clinical Activity Score at least 3, NOSPECS grade at least 4 and duration under 3 months. On the basis of clinical symptoms, serum thyroxine and TRAb, thyroid ultrasound and orbital computed tomography, diagnoses were made. TCR beta CDR3 sequences were amplified from RNA transcripts. A first-round RT-PCR of the TCR CDR3 used the HTBI primer set. One entry per CDR3 protein results from TCRdb running MiXCR on the multiplex PCR reads. The sample has 300,000 to 450,000 distinct CDR3 sequences; 18% are singletons. The data belong to a study of T cells in Graves' hyperthyroidism and ophthalmopathy. Study findings and constraints: Among clonotypes expanded in thyroid above 0.001, most were also found in blood.

This CDR3 spans 14 amino acids. Trimming took off 3 bases at V and 6 bases at J, with 14 bases between the two ends. Germline V gene lookup returns CDR1 MDHEN and CDR2 SYDVKM. The source of this sequence is a man younger than 35 with Graves' ophthalmopathy. This rearrangement joins TRBV28 to TRBJ1-1, with D tentatively TRBD1 (5 bases). The specimen sequenced was blood. CDR3 amino acids: CASSLGKGRAEAFF. The CDR3 nucleotides are TGTGCCAGCAGTTTGGGTAAGGGGAGGGCTGAAGCTTTCTTT.